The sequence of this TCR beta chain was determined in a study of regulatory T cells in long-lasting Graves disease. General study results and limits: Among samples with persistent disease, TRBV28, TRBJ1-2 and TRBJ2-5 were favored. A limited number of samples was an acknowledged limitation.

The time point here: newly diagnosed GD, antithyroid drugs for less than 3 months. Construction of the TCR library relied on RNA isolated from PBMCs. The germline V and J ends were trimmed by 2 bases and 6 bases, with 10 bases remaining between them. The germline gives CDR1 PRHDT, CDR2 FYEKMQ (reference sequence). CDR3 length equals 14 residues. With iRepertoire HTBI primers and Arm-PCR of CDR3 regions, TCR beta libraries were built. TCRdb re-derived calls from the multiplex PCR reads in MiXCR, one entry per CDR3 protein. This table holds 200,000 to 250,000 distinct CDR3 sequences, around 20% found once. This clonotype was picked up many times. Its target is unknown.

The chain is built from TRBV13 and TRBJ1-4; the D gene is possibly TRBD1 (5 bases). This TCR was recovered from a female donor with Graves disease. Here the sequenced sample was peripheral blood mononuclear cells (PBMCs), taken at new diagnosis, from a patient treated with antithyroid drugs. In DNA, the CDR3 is TGTGCCAGCAGCTTACCGGGACGGTATGAAAAACTGTTTTTT. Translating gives CASSLPGRYEKLFF.